These T cell receptor beta chains were read from a single sample in a study of T-cell memory formation after mild COVID-19. TCRdb re-called the 5' RACE reads with MiXCR, one entry per CDR3 protein. This repertoire shows roughly 550,000 distinct CDR3 sequences, about 20% found once; its top ten account for under 15%. Sequenced sample: PBMCs or a T cell subset sorted from them (not recorded which). The receptors stem from an adult woman who had mild COVID-19 (a few samples of this study predate the infection). Cell type and time point are not known. The CDR3 runs from the conserved cysteine through the conserved F or W. A D gene is named only where the DNA matches it firmly. Size values are once, few and many counts, or a class for expanded clones, and some rows have none.

cdr3_nt cdr3_aa j_call v_call clone_size d_call
TGCAGCGTTCTTGCTATCGACAGGGCGGGAGTCTACGAGCAGTACTTC CSVLAIDRAGVYEQYF TRBJ2-7 TRBV29-1 - -
TGTGCCAGCTCTACCGCAACCAATTTTTACGAGCAGTACTTC CASSTATNFYEQYF TRBJ2-7 TRBV18 few -
TGTGCCAGCTCAAACCCGGGACAGGATCTATACGAGCAGTACTTC CASSNPGQDLYEQYF TRBJ2-7 TRBV18 few TRBD1
TGCAGTGCTGAGCGGGGGGGAGACACTGAAGCTTTCTTT CSAERGGDTEAFF TRBJ1-1 TRBV20-1 - -
TGTGCCAGCAGCTTAGCCGATCTGGGAGGGTGGGAGACCCAGTACTTC CASSLADLGGWETQYF TRBJ2-5 TRBV11-2 - TRBD2
TGTGCCAGCAGTTACCCTAGCGGGGGGCCGAGCTCCTACGAGCAGTACTTC CASSYPSGGPSSYEQYF TRBJ2-7 TRBV6-2/TRBV6-3 many TRBD2
TGTGCCAGCAGCCGACGGACAGGAAAGAACAATGAGCAGTTCTTC CASSRRTGKNNEQFF TRBJ2-1 TRBV5-6 once TRBD1
TGTGCCAGCAGTTACGGGGAGGCCGGGGAGCTGTTTTTT CASSYGEAGELFF TRBJ2-2 TRBV6-2/TRBV6-3 - -
TGTGCCAGCAGTTTAGGGGATTTAAATGAGCAGTTCTTC CASSLGDLNEQFF TRBJ2-1 TRBV7-3 few -
TGTGCCAGCAGCTTATTTGAGGGCACTGAAGCTTTCTTT CASSLFEGTEAFF TRBJ1-1 TRBV7-3 few -
TGCGCCAGCAGCTTGGCCGCGGGGTTTGGAAACACCATATATTTT CASSLAAGFGNTIYF TRBJ1-3 TRBV5-1 - -
TGTGCCAGCAGTTTATCAAAAAGGGGATTCGCGGGCCATTCCTACGAGCAGTACTTC CASSLSKRGFAGHSYEQYF TRBJ2-7 TRBV27 few -
TGTGCCAGCAGTGAACCGGACAGGACCTACGAGCAGTACTTC CASSEPDRTYEQYF TRBJ2-7 TRBV2 - TRBD1
TGTGCCAGCAGCGCATCCGGGACTAGCGGCGATGAGCAGTTCTTC CASSASGTSGDEQFF TRBJ2-1 TRBV9 few TRBD2
TGTGCCAGCAGCCAAGTGGGGGGGAACATGAACACTGAAGCTTTCTTT CASSQVGGNMNTEAFF TRBJ1-1 TRBV4-2 - -
TGTGCCAGTTCAGGGGGATCGAACACCGGGGAGCTGTTTTTT CASSGGSNTGELFF TRBJ2-2 TRBV19 - TRBD1
TGTGCCAGCAGTTACGGGACTAGCGGGGGGGCTTCCTACGAGCAGTACTTC CASSYGTSGGASYEQYF TRBJ2-7 TRBV6-6 many TRBD2
TGTGCCAGCAGCCTACTACTGGGCTATGGCTACACCTTC CASSLLLGYGYTF TRBJ1-2 TRBV12-3/TRBV12-4 few -